The source of this TCR beta chain is a study of beta chain features in type 1 diabetes. Study-level results: Highly expressing activated T cells could be over-counted with a cDNA template. Among type 1 diabetes patients, VDJ junctions had fewer insertions and more deletions. Whether TCRB rearrangement is influenced by HLA type was left unresolved in this analysis.

All of the isolated RNA was reverse transcribed, so expressed TCRB transcripts were sequenced. Generated by immunoSEQ multiplex PCR, the TCRdb table keeps only in-frame clones and is missing some. The table includes 400,000 to 500,000 clones, about 14% detected once. A heparinised blood draw that averaged roughly 100 mL was obtained once from each donor. This CDR3 comprises 15 residues. J lost 3 bases, V lost 0 bases, and 4 bases had no gene match. Germline V gene lookup returns CDR1 SGDLS and CDR2 YYNGEE. With respect to this clone: Its antigen is not identified.

The sequence came from a man aged 25-45 years in good health. The sequenced sample consisted of naive CD4+ T cells from blood. The V and J genes are TRBV9 and TRBJ1-2; TRBD1 matches at 8 bases. CDR3 bases: TGTGCCAGCAGCGTAGCCCCAGGGGGCCACTATGGCTACACCTTC. Its translation: CASSVAPGGHYGYTF. Using reference TRBV9 and TRBJ1-2 for the parts outside the CDR3, the full variable domain is DSGVTQTPKHLITATGQRVTLRCSPRSGDLSVYWYQQSLDQGLQFLIQYYNGEERAKGNILERFSAQQFPDLHSELNLSSLELGDSALYFCASSVAPGGHYGYTFGSGTRLTVV.